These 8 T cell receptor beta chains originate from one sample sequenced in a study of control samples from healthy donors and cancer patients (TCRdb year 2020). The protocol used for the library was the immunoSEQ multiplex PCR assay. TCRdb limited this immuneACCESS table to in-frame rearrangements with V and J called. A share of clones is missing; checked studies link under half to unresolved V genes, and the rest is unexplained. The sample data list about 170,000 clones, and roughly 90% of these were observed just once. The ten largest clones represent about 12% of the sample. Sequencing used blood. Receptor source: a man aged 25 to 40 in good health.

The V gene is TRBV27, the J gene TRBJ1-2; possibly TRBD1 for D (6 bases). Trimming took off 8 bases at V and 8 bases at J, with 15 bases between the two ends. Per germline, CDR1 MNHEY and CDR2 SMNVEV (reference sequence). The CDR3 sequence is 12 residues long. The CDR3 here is CASGTSGVGYTF. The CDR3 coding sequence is TGTGCCAGCGGCACGTCAGGGGTCGGCTACACCTTC.

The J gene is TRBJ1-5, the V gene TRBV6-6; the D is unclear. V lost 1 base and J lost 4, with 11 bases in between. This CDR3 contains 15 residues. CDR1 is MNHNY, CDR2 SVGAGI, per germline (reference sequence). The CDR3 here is CASSYFPQQNQPQHF. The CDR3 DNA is TGTGCCAGCAGTTACTTCCCACAGCAGAATCAGCCCCAGCATTTT.

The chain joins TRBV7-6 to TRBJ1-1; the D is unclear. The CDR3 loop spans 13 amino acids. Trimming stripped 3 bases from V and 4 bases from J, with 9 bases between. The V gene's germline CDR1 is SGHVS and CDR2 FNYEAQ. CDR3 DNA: TGTGCCAGCAGCTTGAGCGCACTCACTGAAGCTTTCTTT. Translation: CASSLSALTEAFF.

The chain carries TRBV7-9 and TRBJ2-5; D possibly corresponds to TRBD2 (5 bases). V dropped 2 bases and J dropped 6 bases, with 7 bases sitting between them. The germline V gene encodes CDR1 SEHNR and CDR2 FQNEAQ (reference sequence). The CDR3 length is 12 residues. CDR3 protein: CASSLLAQTQYF. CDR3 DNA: TGTGCCAGCAGCTTACTAGCACAGACCCAGTACTTC.

DNA for the CDR3: TGTGCCAGTAGTCTTCGGACAGGGGGCGCGAGAACTGAAGCTTTCTTT. It is translated as CASSLRTGGARTEAFF. The chain carries TRBV19 and TRBJ1-1, with 11 bases lining up with TRBD1. This CDR3 contains 16 residues. V shed 5 bases and J 5 bases; nucleotides not matched to a gene: 10. The germline V gene has CDR1 LNHDA and CDR2 SQIVND (reference sequence).

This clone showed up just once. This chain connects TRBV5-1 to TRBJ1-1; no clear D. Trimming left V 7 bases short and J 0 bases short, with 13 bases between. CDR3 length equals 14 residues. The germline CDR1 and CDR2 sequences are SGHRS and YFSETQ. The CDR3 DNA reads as TGCGCCAGCCAATCCCAGAACCTGAACACTGAAGCTTTCTTT. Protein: CASQSQNLNTEAFF.

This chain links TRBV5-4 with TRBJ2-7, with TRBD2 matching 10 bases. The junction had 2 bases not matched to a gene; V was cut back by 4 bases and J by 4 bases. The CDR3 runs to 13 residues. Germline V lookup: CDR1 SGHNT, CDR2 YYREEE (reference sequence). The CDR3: CASSRTSGYEQYF. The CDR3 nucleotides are TGTGCCAGCAGCAGGACTAGCGGTTACGAGCAGTACTTC.

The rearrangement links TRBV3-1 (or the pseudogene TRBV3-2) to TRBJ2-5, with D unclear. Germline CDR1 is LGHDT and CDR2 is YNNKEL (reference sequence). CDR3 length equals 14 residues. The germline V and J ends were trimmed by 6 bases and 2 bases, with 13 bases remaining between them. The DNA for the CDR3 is TGTGCCAGCAGACGAGAGCAGGTACAAGAGACCCAGTACTTC. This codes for CASRREQVQETQYF.